The 26 T cell receptor beta chains below all came from one sample that was sequenced in a study of T cells after yellow fever vaccination. MiXCR, run by TCRdb on the 5' RACE reads, gives a single entry per CDR3 protein. The sample lists a few hundred thousand distinct CDR3 sequences, around 16% occurring once. Sequencing was performed on PBMCs, taken about 5 days after the first yellow fever vaccination. Receptors originate from a man younger than 35 who received the YFV17D yellow fever vaccine.

There are a few counts of this clonotype. The chain couples TRBV6-2 or TRBV6-3 to TRBJ2-1; 9 positions agree with TRBD2. The CDR3 has 16 amino acids. Trimming removed 6 bases from V and 5 bases from J; junction bases left unmatched: 11. Germline V gives CDR1 MNHEY, CDR2 SVGEGT. CDR3 residues: CASSRPPSGADNEQFF. CDR3 in DNA: TGTGCCAGCAGCCGACCCCCTAGCGGGGCCGACAATGAGCAGTTCTTC.

This clonotype was detected ten times or more. This sequence joins TRBV11-2 and TRBJ2-5, with 12 bases aligning to TRBD2. Germline values: CDR1 SGHAT, CDR2 FQNNGV. The trim removed 5 bases at V and 0 bases at J, leaving 10 bases unmatched. This CDR3 region has 18 residues. The CDR3 DNA is TGTGCCAGCAGCCCCCAAGGACTAGCGGGGACTTACCAAGAGACCCAGTACTTC. Amino acids: CASSPQGLAGTYQETQYF.

This clonotype was observed a handful of times. The chain has TRBV4-3 and TRBJ1-1; D is unresolved. Deletions cut 0 bases from V and 7 bases from J, with 12 bases between. CDR3 length: 14 residues. Germline CDR1 LGHNA, CDR2 YSLEER. In DNA, the CDR3 is TGCGCCAGCAGCCAAGAAAAAGGGTGGATTGAAGCTTTCTTT. It encodes CASSQEKGWIEAFF.

This clonotype was detected ten times or more. The CDR3 spells CASSQDFRGARLSSGANVLTF. CDR3 DNA: TGCGCCAGCAGCCAAGATTTTCGGGGGGCGCGGCTATCTTCTGGGGCCAACGTCCTGACTTTC. V usage is TRBV4-1 and J usage is TRBJ2-6; D might be TRBD2 (7 bases). The CDR3 contains 21 residues. The V gene lost 0 bases and the J gene lost 1 base, with 22 bases spanning the gap. CDR1 MGHRA and CDR2 YSYEKL come from the germline V gene.

The chain uses TRBV7-2 and TRBJ2-2; D assignment may be TRBD1 or TRBD2 (5 bases each). The CDR3 is made up of 15 amino acids. V lost 4 bases and J 3 bases, leaving 12 bases between the germline ends. CDR1 SGHTA and CDR2 FQGNSA come from the germline V gene. This CDR3 reads CASSSPKGHTGELFF. In nucleotides, the CDR3 is TGTGCCAGCAGCTCCCCGAAGGGACACACCGGGGAGCTGTTTTTT.

This clonotype has a handful of counts. The genes are TRBV6-1 and TRBJ2-1, with 8 bases matching TRBD2. Germline values: CDR1 MNHNS, CDR2 SASEGT. V lost 6 bases to trimming and J lost 3 bases; unmatched junction nucleotides: 7. The CDR3 length is 15 residues. The CDR3 DNA is TGTGCCAGCAGCCCAACTGCGGGGGGCTACAATGAGCAGTTCTTC. Protein: CASSPTAGGYNEQFF.

This clonotype was counted between two and nine times. The V gene is TRBV7-2, the J gene TRBJ2-7, with D perhaps matching TRBD1 (6 bases). The CDR3 extends over 14 amino acids. Per germline, CDR1 SGHTA and CDR2 FQGNSA. The V end was cut by 4 bases, the J end by 7 bases, with 17 bases between. The CDR3 loop is CASSSQQGSWEQYF. The CDR3 region has the DNA TGTGCCAGCAGCTCCCAACAGGGTTCCTGGGAGCAGTACTTC.

The chain links TRBV9 to TRBJ2-4, with D possibly TRBD1 on 6 matching bases. Per germline, CDR1 SGDLS and CDR2 YYNGEE. V lost 0 bases and J 8 bases, leaving 18 bases between the germline ends. The CDR3 runs to 16 residues. CDR3 DNA: TGTGCCAGCAGCGTAGAGCCGACAGGCGTCGAGCACATTCAGTACTTC. Encoded protein: CASSVEPTGVEHIQYF.

The sample holds a few counts of this clonotype. The chain employs TRBV28 and TRBJ1-5, with D possibly TRBD1 on 5 matching bases. Germline V gene lookup returns CDR1 MDHEN and CDR2 SYDVKM. This CDR3 has 14 amino acids. Deletions cut 1 base from V and 5 bases from J, with 9 bases between. The CDR3 DNA follows: TGTGCCAGCAGTTTATCAGGGATCTATCAGCCCCAGCATTTT. Residues: CASSLSGIYQPQHF.

The V gene is TRBV6-2 or TRBV6-3, the J gene TRBJ2-3; 9 bases match TRBD2. Trimming took 5 bases from V and 0 from J; bases not matched to a gene: 9. Germline CDR1 is MNHEY and CDR2 is SVGEGT. There are 17 residues in the CDR3. The chain's CDR3 is CASSDPWTSESTDTQYF. The CDR3 bases are TGTGCCAGCAGTGATCCCTGGACTAGCGAAAGCACAGATACGCAGTATTTT.

This clonotype was counted ten times or more. An end of the junction does not agree with germline; a read error may underlie this. The chain employs TRBV5-1 and TRBJ1-2; 9 nucleotides agree with TRBD1. The germline V gene has CDR1 SGHRS and CDR2 YFSETQ. This CDR3 contains 13 residues. The CDR3 loop is CASRPGNRGPFHF. The CDR3 bases are TGCGCCAGCAGGCCTGGAAACAGGGGGCCCTTCCACTTC.

The chain recombines TRBV24-1 with TRBJ1-2, with D uncertain. Germline CDR1 is KGHDR and CDR2 is SFDVKD. V was trimmed by 5 bases and J by 2 bases, leaving 14 bases between them. The CDR3 contains 15 residues. The CDR3 region has the DNA TGTGCCACCAGTGCCGCCATGGGCCAAAACTATGGCTACACCTTC. This encodes CATSAAMGQNYGYTF.

This clonotype showed up many times. The chain's CDR3 is CASSVQQGIISGANVLTF. Here the CDR3 DNA reads TGTGCCAGCAGCGTCCAACAGGGTATCATCTCTGGGGCCAACGTCCTGACTTTC. The chain is built from TRBV5-5 and TRBJ2-6, with a weak D call TRBD1 (6 bases). V was cut by 4 bases and J by 0 bases, with 17 bases left in between. Germline loops: CDR1 SGHKS, CDR2 YYEKEE (reference sequence). The CDR3 contains 18 residues. The full variable domain, completed using reference TRBV5-5 and TRBJ2-6, is DAGVTQSPTHLIKTRGQQVTLRCSPISGHKSVSWYQQVLGQGPQFIFQYYEKEERGRGNFPDRFSARQFPNYSSELNVNALLLGDSALYLCASSVQQGIISGANVLTFGAGSRLTVL.

The chain uses TRBV20-1 and TRBJ1-2, with 11 nucleotides matching TRBD1. Germline trimming cut 5 bases from V and 0 bases from J; bases unmatched to any gene: 5. CDR1 and CDR2 from the germline V gene are DFQATT and SNEGSKA (reference sequence). CDR3 length: 15 residues. The CDR3: CSAAWDRGTNYGYTF. DNA of the CDR3: TGCAGTGCTGCCTGGGACAGGGGGACTAACTATGGCTACACCTTC.

The chain links TRBV5-1 to TRBJ1-1; tentative D call: TRBD1 (6 bases). CDR1 is SGHRS and CDR2 is YFSETQ in the germline V gene. V gave up 4 bases and J gave up 1 base, with 17 bases separating them. The CDR3 runs 16 residues. The CDR3 DNA reads as TGCGCCAGCAGCAAAGGACAGTTAGTAGGGAACACTGAAGCTTTCTTT. Protein sequence: CASSKGQLVGNTEAFF.

This chain uses TRBV7-2 with TRBJ1-6, with D perhaps TRBD1 (5 bases). The CDR3 covers 15 residues. Germline V gives CDR1 SGHTA, CDR2 FQGNSA. The V end was cut by 1 base, the J end by 9 bases, with 13 bases between. The CDR3 region has the DNA TGTGCCAGCAGCTTAGAGGGCAGGGTAGTTTCACCCCTCCACTTT. Encoded protein: CASSLEGRVVSPLHF. The full variable domain, its missing parts supplied by reference TRBV7-2 and TRBJ1-6, is GAGVSQSPSNKVTEKGKDVELRCDPISGHTALYWYRQSLGQGLEFLIYFQGNSAPDKSGLPSDRFSAERTGGSVSTLTIQRTQQEDSAVYLCASSLEGRVVSPLHFGNGTRLTVT.

This clonotype was counted a few times. This rearrangement joins TRBV20-1 to TRBJ2-6, with D maybe TRBD1 (6 bases). The CDR3 loop spans 13 amino acids. Germline assignment: CDR1 DFQATT and CDR2 SNEGSKA (reference sequence). V dropped 7 bases and J dropped 3 bases, with 10 bases sitting between them. The CDR3 nucleotides read TGCAGTGTTGCGACAGGTGGGGCCAACGTCCTGACTTTC. This gives the protein CSVATGGANVLTF.

The sample holds a few counts of this clonotype. This CDR3 reads CASSPPPDYGYTF. The CDR3 DNA sequence: TGTGCCAGCAGCCCTCCCCCAGACTATGGCTACACCTTC. This chain uses TRBV9 with TRBJ1-2; D remains unclear. The CDR3 totals 13 residues. V was clipped by 4 bases and J by 3 bases, with 10 bases between them. CDR1 is SGDLS, CDR2 YYNGEE, per germline.

The chain combines TRBV5-6 with TRBJ2-5; perhaps D is TRBD1 or TRBD2 (5 bases each). The CDR3 totals 16 residues. V dropped 4 bases and J dropped 3 bases, with 19 bases sitting between them. The V gene's germline CDR1 is SGHDT and CDR2 YYEEEE. The CDR3 DNA sequence: TGTGCCAGCAGCGTATACCGCCGGGACCGAAAAGAGACCCAGTACTTC. It yields the protein CASSVYRRDRKETQYF.

This chain joins TRBV6-2 or TRBV6-3 and TRBJ2-5, with D possibly TRBD2 on 5 matching bases. The length of the CDR3 is 14 residues. V lost 8 bases and J 7 bases, leaving 20 bases between the germline ends. Germline loops: CDR1 MNHEY, CDR2 SVGEGT. The CDR3 bases are TGTGCCAGCTTACACTCACGGGAAAGTGGGACCCAGTACTTC. This codes for CASLHSRESGTQYF.

About this clonotype itself: Germline and junction disagree at one end, which may indicate a read error. This chain uses TRBV7-9 with TRBJ2-7; 11 bases line up with TRBD1. CDR3 length: 15 residues. The germline V gene encodes CDR1 SEHNR and CDR2 FQNEAQ (reference sequence). The CDR3 region is CAGSLGGQGAYEQYF. CDR3 DNA: TGTGCCGGCAGCTTAGGCGGACAGGGGGCTTACGAGCAGTACTTC. Full variable domain (rest looked up from reference TRBV7-9 and TRBJ2-7): DTGVSQNPRHKITKRGQNVTFRCDPISEHNRLYWYRQTLGQGPEFLTYFQNEAQLEKSRLLSDRFSAERPKGSFSTLEIQRTEQGDSAMYLCAGSLGGQGAYEQYFGPGTRLTVT.

This rearrangement joins TRBV5-1 to TRBJ2-3; 12 nucleotides align to TRBD2. The V gene's germline CDR1 is SGHRS and CDR2 YFSETQ. Trimming at V came to 4 bases and at J to 5 bases, leaving 8 bases not matched to a gene. This CDR3 is 16 amino acids long. In DNA form, the CDR3 reads TGCGCCAGCAGCCTTCGACTAGCGGGGGAAAAAGATACGCAGTATTTT. Residues: CASSLRLAGEKDTQYF.

This chain links TRBV20-1 with TRBJ1-1; the D gene is possibly TRBD1 (5 bases). Looked up from germline, CDR1 is DFQATT and CDR2 is SNEGSKA (reference sequence). This CDR3 comprises 13 residues. V dropped 0 bases and J dropped 1 base, with 6 bases sitting between them. The CDR3 is CSAREGRNTEAFF. CDR3 bases: TGCAGTGCTAGAGAGGGACGGAACACTGAAGCTTTCTTT.

Only a few counts were recorded for this clonotype. The rearrangement links TRBV27 to TRBJ2-7; D perhaps matches TRBD2 (6 bases). The CDR3 has 15 amino acids. The germline V and J ends were trimmed by 3 bases and 4 bases, with 16 bases remaining between them. Germline CDR1 is MNHEY and CDR2 is SMNVEV (reference sequence). The CDR3 DNA reads TGTGCCAGCAGTTTTTATCGGGGGAGAGCTTACGAGCAGTACTTC. It encodes CASSFYRGRAYEQYF.

The V and J genes are TRBV11-1 and TRBJ2-4, with TRBD1 matching over 11 bases. The length of the CDR3 is 14 residues. In germline, CDR1 is SGHAT, CDR2 FQDESV (reference sequence). Losses at the gene ends were 8 bases for V and 9 bases for J; bases not matched to a gene: 9. The DNA for the CDR3 is TGTGCCAGCGGATCCGGGACAGGGGGATCCATTCAGTACTTC. Translation: CASGSGTGGSIQYF.

This clonotype has just a few counts. V and J are TRBV20-1 and TRBJ1-5, with D maybe TRBD1 (5 bases). V was trimmed by 1 base and J by 6 bases, leaving 13 bases between them. Per the germline V gene, CDR1 is DFQATT and CDR2 is SNEGSKA (reference sequence). The CDR3 contains 14 residues. DNA of the CDR3: TGCAGTGCTAGAGTCCGTCATGGGGGTCAGCCCCAGCATTTT. It encodes CSARVRHGGQPQHF.